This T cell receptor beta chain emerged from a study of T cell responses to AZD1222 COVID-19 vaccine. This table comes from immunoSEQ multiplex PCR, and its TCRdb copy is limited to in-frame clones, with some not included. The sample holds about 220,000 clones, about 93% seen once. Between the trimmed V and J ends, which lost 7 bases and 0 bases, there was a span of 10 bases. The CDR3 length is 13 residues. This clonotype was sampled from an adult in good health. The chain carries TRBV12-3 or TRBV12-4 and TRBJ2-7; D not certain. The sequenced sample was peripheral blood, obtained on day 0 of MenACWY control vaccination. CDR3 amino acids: CASTPPASYEQYF. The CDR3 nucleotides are TGTGCCAGCACCCCCCCGGCCTCCTACGAGCAGTACTTC.